This T cell receptor beta chain was captured in a study of cytomegalovirus exposure and HLA in healthy donors. There are a few counts of this clone. The target antigen is unknown. Researchers ran the PCR with 60 Vbeta and 13 Jbeta primers. The table came from immunoSEQ multiplex PCR; TCRdb's copy has only in-frame clones and leaves some out. The repertoire consists of about 60,000 clones, with 77% occurring once and the leading ten covering approximately 2.3%. Germline CDR1 is SGDLS and CDR2 is YYNGEE. CDR3 length: 15 residues. V was pared by 0 bases and J by 4 bases, with 10 bases between. General observations from the study: Accurate predictions that matched the HLA-A and HLA-B alleles of most subjects were reportedly made from TCR beta sequences. It was confirmed in vitro that a few of the CMV-associated chains were specific for CMV antigens. Follow-up analysis seemed to connect common viral pathogens with several of the most significant clusters identified. Versus the roughly 640-donor mean, an Asian-associated ancestry cluster reportedly showed fewer N-insertions in a later analysis.

Sequencing was carried out using PBMCs. The chain links TRBV9 to TRBJ2-2; the D is unclear. The TCR originated in a female donor in good health and CMV-seronegative. The CDR3 sequence: CASSVDQALTGELFF. As DNA, the CDR3 is TGTGCCAGCAGCGTAGACCAGGCCCTCACCGGGGAGCTGTTTTTT.